This T cell receptor (beta chain) originates from a study of cytomegalovirus exposure and HLA in healthy donors (dated by TCRdb to between 2016 and 2019). A note on the overall study: An earlier analysis of some 600 of the donors reported about 260 Gb of sequence data and some 110 million unique TCR beta sequences obtained from about 179 million T cells. All discovery cohort repertoires had been generated on a single sequencing platform. The study profiled the T cell repertoires of 666 subjects by immunosequencing and related them to cytomegalovirus serostatus. In a later analysis, previously published TCR beta repertoires from 666 donors were re-analyzed and high-resolution HLA genotyping was added so that TCR occurrence patterns could be studied. A handful of DR-DQ haplotypes were handled as single units for association and clustering because linkage in the cohort was strong. In the later analysis, no new phenotypic data were used to find candidate immune exposures; instead, reliance was placed on TCR beta sequences and their occurrence across donors. Class I and class II HLA loci were covered by the typing at four-digit resolution. The genetic ancestry cluster associated with self-reported Caucasian donors included 81% of the 300 to 400 genotyped donors. In an earlier analysis of 587 of the donors, high-throughput TCR beta sequencing was used to judge whether each TCR beta V gene segment behaved as functional or pseudogenic. Across some 400 genotyped donors of the cohort, an average of about 220,000 unique TCR beta nucleotide sequences per donor were sequenced, and roughly 17% of those sequences were non-productive. Typing coverage varied by locus: 629-630 donors for A, B, C, DRB1 and DQB1; 522 for DQA1; approximately 610 for DPA1; 450 to 480 for DPB1. Donor age, sex, ethnicity and CMV serostatus were compiled together with the repertoire data. High-throughput TCR immunosequencing, statistical association of individual TCRs with disease status, and machine learning were combined to predict cytomegalovirus infection status. Along with the 666-subject first cohort, a separate validation cohort of over a hundred different subjects was used. In a later genetic analysis, genome-wide SNP genotypes for about 65% of the roughly 670 donors were used, and that subset was treated as a discovery cohort. An early release that covered some 630 HLA-typed donors contained about 300 gigabases of sequencing data and roughly 84 million unique TCR sequences. The study aimed to test whether signatures of past pathogen exposure could be identified by cataloging public T cell receptors.

Comments on this clone: The clone's antigen remains unknown. Base qualities are not recorded, but no much larger clone differs from it by a single base.

From its cysteine to its phenylalanine, the CDR3 spans 15 amino acids. Solely the CDR3 DNA is kept, with 45 bases framed from the first base. As encoded in the germline V gene, CDR1 is SQVTM while CDR2 is ANQGSEA. Trimming takes 6 bases off V and 2 bases off J; junction bases not matched to a gene: 7. Results and caveats for the whole study, not just this receptor: A further reported finding was that TCR beta sequences accurately predicted the HLA-A and HLA-B alleles for most subjects in the first cohort. In a later genetic analysis, a missense DCLRE1C variant was associated with V-gene and J-gene trimming of TCR beta chains, and the association was replicated in an independent cohort. A later analysis found that TCR association rates varied across HLA loci, with DRB1 alleles showing the most associated TCRs and HLA-C alleles the fewest. Because HLA typing was unavailable for some donors at each locus, only the typed subset was used in association tests. In a later analysis, HLA-associated TCR beta chains were found to be more clonally expanded and to have lower generation probabilities than equally common non-associated chains. In a later genetic analysis, fewer N-insertions in productive TCRs were reported among donors in an Asian-associated ancestry cluster than the roughly 700-donor mean. The study listed approximately 150 TCR beta chains as associated with cytomegalovirus. The earlier analysis of approximately 540 of the donors excluded seventeen rarely observed V segments, including chromosome 9 orphons, because counts were too low. A later analysis found that most CMV-associated TCR beta chains appeared HLA-restricted, with HLA associations seemingly driven largely by CMV exposure. Linkage disequilibrium might explain the correlated functional status among segregating V segments, but an unknown experimental factor could not be ruled out. The sequencing pipeline was judged likely to have produced a cluster of highly shared sequence variants as a technical artifact. This cohort had only TCR beta chains sequenced, and the lack of alpha or paired-chain data limited which features could be detected. Across donors, most TCR sequences were observed very rarely, whereas some public TCRs were present in many individuals. A later analysis reported that several top co-occurrence clusters appeared linked to parvovirus B19, influenza, CMV and Epstein-Barr virus. Specific HLA alleles were associated with 15,000 to 20,000 TCR beta sequences at a false discovery rate of 0.05 in a later analysis. The classifier was reported to diagnose cytomegalovirus status with high specificity and sensitivity in both the original and validation cohorts. When HLA alleles, especially DR and DQ, strongly co-occurred, attributing TCR associations to individual alleles was difficult. Presence/absence analyses assumed roughly uniform sequencing depth across donors, an assumption that may not hold. CMV serostatus was the only immune exposure information available for the cohort. A few of the identified cytomegalovirus-associated TCR beta chains were confirmed in vitro to be specific for cytomegalovirus antigens. In an earlier analysis of several hundred of the donors, most TCR beta V segments were observed in productive rearrangements about 90% or about 30% of the time, broadly matching IMGT annotations. Some IMGT-functional V segments, including TRBV6-2 and TRBV6-3, could not be told apart with the 87-base-pair reads, so those segments were excluded. The authors suggested that the approach could potentially be extended to other disease states and immunological phenotypes.

In total, roughly 710 healthy bone marrow donors made up the cohort. At the time of sampling, every cohort member was nominally healthy, though immune exposures that went unrecorded were likely present. The donor tested CMV seropositive and was one of the 289 seropositive cohort members. A peripheral blood sample was provided by each donor, and peripheral blood mononuclear cells were used for TCR beta sequencing. Genomic DNA extraction from the blood cell samples was performed with the Qiagen DNeasy Blood Extraction Kit. Receptors were amplified or captured by the immunoSEQ multiplex PCR assay. A mixture of 60 forward primers for TCR Vbeta segments and 13 reverse primers for TCR Jbeta segments was used in the multiplex PCR. The CDR3 region of rearranged TCR beta genes was amplified from genomic DNA by a multiplex PCR assay. On the Illumina HiSeq System, the amplified TCR beta libraries were sequenced as 87-base-pair reads. In the source study's methods: A later analysis counted about 80 million unique TCR beta chains across the 650 to 800 repertoires, and some 11 million of these chains were shared by at least two donors. Raw reads were error-corrected and collapsed into unique sequences with a nearest-neighbor algorithm that merged closely related sequences to remove PCR and sequencing errors. To assign V, D and J gene segments, CDR3 sequences were aligned to IMGT reference sequences. For a sequence to be retained, a match of at least six nucleotides was required to both a V gene segment and a J gene segment. Rearrangements were called productive when the CDR3 lacked stop codons and stayed in frame with V and J; all others were non-productive. Following IMGT convention, CDR3 was defined as the stretch from the second conserved V-encoded cysteine up to the conserved J-encoded phenylalanine. Sequences without an unambiguous match to a single V gene segment were excluded from the earlier analysis of almost 600 of the donors. An earlier analysis of 587 of the donors classified V segments as functional when productive rearrangements were above 56.7% and as segregating when the standard deviation between donors was above 5%. A statistical classification framework was built to diagnose cytomegalovirus status from the catalog of TCR beta chain sequences. V and J gene assignment, in a later analysis, came from comparing TCR nucleotide sequences with IMGT/GENE-DB human TR gene sequences. In a later analysis, CDR3 sequences and most-parsimonious VDJ recombination scenarios were assigned using the TCRdist pipeline. A later analysis defined each TCR beta chain by its CDR3 amino acid sequence plus V-gene family, and excluded reads lacking a unique V-gene family. In a later analysis, approximately 640 highly shared, low-generation-probability nucleotide sequences were removed to address suspected cross-contamination and a sequencing artifact. For each public chain, a later analysis derived a clonal expansion index from normalized ranks of inferred template counts within each repertoire. Generation probabilities in a later analysis came from a VDJ recombination model fitted to out-of-frame rearrangements, and those results were checked against IGoR. Hypergeometric tests were used in a later analysis to score TCR-TCR, TCR-HLA and TCR-CMV co-occurrence, with a repertoire-size bias correction applied to the TCR pairs. False discovery rates were estimated in a later analysis by permuting HLA or CMV assignments 20 times. In a later analysis, co-occurring TCRs were grouped using DBSCAN, with TCRdist sequence similarity added in when clustering inside HLA-allele-positive subsets. Repertoires with fewer than 30,000 or more than 120,000 public chains were left out of co-occurrence clustering, as were five repertoires with anomalous nucleotide sharing. TCRdb stores this immuneACCESS table with in-frame sequences only. Part of the clones is absent; in the studies checked, under half of the shortfall reflects unresolved V genes, and no reason is known for the rest. The V and J calls and clone size come from that table; D and trimming were worked out from the DNA. The sample table records about 75,000 clones; 70% to 85% of these occur just once. The ten largest make up approximately 17% of the sample.

The V and J segments used are TRBV29-1 and TRBJ2-1, and TRBD1 aligns with 10 junction nucleotides. The origin of this receptor is a man aged 65-85 years in good health and CMV-seropositive. Sequences were obtained from PBMCs. The CDR3 protein is CSVTSGTGAYNEQFF. The nucleotides read TGCAGCGTGACGTCGGGGACAGGGGCCTACAATGAGCAGTTCTTC.